The 9 T cell receptor beta chains below come from one sample, sequenced in a study of identifying expanded T cells in peripheral blood. The data were produced by immunoSEQ multiplex PCR, yet TCRdb's version contains in-frame clones alone and is incomplete. The sample carries 90,000 to 120,000 clones, roughly 91% recorded once. The specimen sequenced was blood. The receptors here all came from a person aged 18 to 75 in good health.

This chain connects TRBV5-6 to TRBJ1-1, with D uncertain. Deletions cut 0 bases from V and 6 bases from J, with 3 bases between. CDR1 and CDR2 from the germline V gene are SGHDT and YYEEEE. This CDR3 is 11 amino acids long. The CDR3: CASSLDAEAFF. The CDR3 DNA reads as TGTGCCAGCAGCTTGGACGCTGAAGCTTTCTTT. Using reference TRBV5-6 and TRBJ1-1 for the parts outside the CDR3, the full variable domain is DAGVTQSPTHLIKTRGQQVTLRCSPKSGHDTVSWYQQALGQGPQFIFQYYEEEERQRGNFPDRFSGHQFPNYSSELNVNALLLGDSALYLCASSLDAEAFFGQGTRLTVV.

This chain joins TRBV7-5 and TRBJ1-2. TRBV7-5 is deemed a pseudogene. The CDR3 is 12 amino acids. The CDR3 DNA sequence: TGTGCCAGAAGCTTCAGTCTCGGGCGCTACACCTTC. This sequence encodes CARSFSLGRYTF.

The J gene is TRBJ2-1, the V gene TRBV7-2; 9 nucleotides agree with TRBD2. Germline CDR1 reads SGHTA; CDR2 reads FQGNSA. The CDR3 runs 15 residues. Germline trimming cut 5 bases from V and 5 bases from J; bases unmatched to any gene: 7. DNA of the CDR3: TGTGCCAGCAGCCCGTGGGCTAGCGGGGACAATGAGCAGTTCTTC. Protein product: CASSPWASGDNEQFF.

The gene calls are TRBV28 and TRBJ1-2, with D hard to call. Germline CDR1 reads MDHEN; CDR2 reads SYDVKM. V lost 4 bases and J 6 bases, leaving 18 bases between the germline ends. This CDR3 has 15 residues. The CDR3 loop reads CASSSGLWATNGYTF. Written as DNA, the CDR3 is TGTGCCAGCAGTTCCGGACTGTGGGCCACTAATGGCTACACCTTC.

V is TRBV7-8 and J is TRBJ1-5; D is uncertain. This CDR3 spans 14 amino acids. From germline, CDR1 is SGHVS and CDR2 FQNEAQ. Deletions cut 2 bases from V and 1 base from J, with 6 bases between. For the CDR3, the DNA is TGTGCCAGCAGCTTATCGTACAGCAATCAGCCCCAGCATTTT. This encodes CASSLSYSNQPQHF. Based on the CDR3 plus reference TRBV7-8 and TRBJ1-5, the full variable domain is GAGVSQSPRYKVAKRGQDVALRCDPISGHVSLFWYQQALGQGPEFLTYFQNEAQLDKSGLPSDRFFAERPEGSVSTLKIQRTQQEDSAVYLCASSLSYSNQPQHFGDGTRLSIL.

The chain has TRBV5-4 and TRBJ2-3, with D hard to call. Germline V gene lookup returns CDR1 SGHNT and CDR2 YYREEE (reference sequence). The CDR3 extends over 12 amino acids. Trimming took 0 bases from V and 6 from J, leaving 5 bases between them. Written as DNA, the CDR3 is TGTGCCAGCAGCTTGGAGGCGGATACGCAGTATTTT. Its translation: CASSLEADTQYF.

The CDR3 DNA is TGTGCCAGCAGCTTCTTCCCGGGACTAGAAGTCAATGAGCAGTTCTTC. Its translation: CASSFFPGLEVNEQFF. The chain carries TRBV7-9 and TRBJ2-1, with TRBD2 matching over 8 bases. This CDR3 region has 16 residues. J lost 6 bases, V lost 3 bases, and 10 bases had no gene match. Germline V lookup: CDR1 SEHNR, CDR2 FQNEAQ (reference sequence).

The chain recombines TRBV6-1 with TRBJ1-2; no reliable D call. Germline lookup yields CDR1 MNHNS and CDR2 SASEGT. Trimming stripped 0 bases from V and 11 bases from J, with 13 bases between. There are 13 residues in the CDR3. The CDR3 is CASSEAGFPRYTF. For the CDR3, the DNA is TGTGCCAGCAGTGAAGCGGGGTTCCCGCGATACACCTTC.

V is TRBV18 and J is TRBJ1-2; D gene unclear. This CDR3 is 16 amino acids long. Germline CDR1 reads KGHSH; CDR2 reads LQKENI. The V and J ends lost 3 bases and 4 bases respectively, with 18 bases between them. This CDR3 reads CASSPSVGGLSYGYTF. The CDR3 DNA follows: TGTGCCAGCTCACCTAGCGTAGGCGGACTCTCCTATGGCTACACCTTC.